This TCR beta chain was obtained from a study of CD8+ T cells in alopecia areata. In the study overall: Twice a day, 5 to 10 mg of oral tofacitinib was administered to treated patients. General study findings and limits: Affected scalp, especially in alopecia totalis/universalis, had a higher clonality than normal scalp did.

Sequencing relied on a cDNA template that was reverse transcribed from extracted RNA. Using immunoSEQ multiplex PCR, the repertoire was profiled, and TCRdb retains in-frame clones only, with some absent. The sample holds 45,000 to 70,000 clones, around 96% seen once. Turning to this clone: Its target is not known.

V was clipped by 1 base and J by 1 base; unmatched bases: 4. The CDR3 totals 16 residues. Germline V gene lookup returns CDR1 SGHAT and CDR2 FQNNGV. The sample consisted of CD8+ T cells sorted from blood, taken at week 0. The clonotype was recovered from a human donor with alopecia areata. The chain is built from TRBV11-2 and TRBJ2-5; TRBD2 matches at 9 bases. CDR3 bases: TGTGCCAGCAGCTTAGGGCGGGGGGGCTTCCAAGAGACCCAGTACTTC. It translates to CASSLGRGGFQETQYF.